The 4 T cell receptor beta chains given below trace back to one sample, sequenced in a study of PD-1 blockade in classical Hodgkin lymphoma. Assay used: immunoSEQ multiplex PCR; TCRdb lists only in-frame clones, some missing. Here the sample spans 95,000 to 120,000 clones, around 89% being singletons. After autologous stem cell transplantation all patients relapsed, and prior brentuximab vedotin exposure differed between cohorts. The sequencing here drew on peripheral blood mononuclear cells (PBMCs), taken before the second cycle of nivolumab. These receptors all stem from a human donor with classical Hodgkin lymphoma.

In regard to this clone: At one end, the junction sequence differs from germline, possibly due to a read error. Other DNA sequences in this sample translate to the same CDR3. The chain employs TRBV5-6 and TRBJ2-5; D tentatively fits TRBD1 or TRBD2 (5 bases each). The CDR3 has 14 residues. Germline CDR1 SGHDT, CDR2 YYEEEE. In DNA form, the CDR3 reads TGCGCCAGCAGCACGGGACGGCACCAAGAGACCCAGTACTTC. Protein: CASSTGRHQETQYF.

The chain uses TRBV6-5 and TRBJ1-1; D gene unclear. This CDR3 has 14 amino acids. Trimming took off 6 bases at V and 7 bases at J, with 18 bases between the two ends. CDR1 MNHEY and CDR2 SVGAGI come from the germline V gene. DNA of the CDR3: TGTGCCAGCAGGAAAGATAACAGACTCATTGAAGCTTTCTTT. This sequence encodes CASRKDNRLIEAFF.

The chain couples TRBV6-5 to TRBJ1-2; D might be TRBD1 (6 bases). Trimming took 2 bases from V and 5 from J, leaving 9 bases between them. This CDR3 is 13 amino acids long. The germline V gene encodes CDR1 MNHEY and CDR2 SVGAGI. Here the CDR3 reads CASSYEGEYGYTF. In DNA form, the CDR3 reads TGTGCCAGCAGTTACGAGGGGGAGTATGGCTACACCTTC.

CDR3 loop: CASSGLAGGSPDTQYF. The CDR3, as DNA: TGTGCCAGCTCGGGACTAGCGGGAGGGTCCCCAGATACGCAGTATTTT. The chain uses TRBV5-6 and TRBJ2-3; 16 bases map to TRBD2. The V segment lost 7 bases and the J segment 4 bases; nucleotides outside the gene matches: 6. Germline V gives CDR1 SGHDT, CDR2 YYEEEE. This CDR3 has 16 residues.